These 11 T cell receptor beta chains share one sample of origin, sequenced in a study of beta chain features in type 1 diabetes. Reverse transcribing all isolated RNA meant expressed TCRB transcripts were sequenced. Profiled with immunoSEQ multiplex PCR; TCRdb holds only in-frame clones, not every one. The repertoire holds fewer than 650,000 clones, with roughly a sixth as singletons. Sequencing was carried out using naive CD4+ T cells from blood. These receptors were collected from a man younger than 30 in good health.

This clone has more than one count but fewer than ten. V usage is TRBV11-3 and J usage is TRBJ2-5; no reliable D call. CDR1 is SGHNT and CDR2 is YENEEA in the germline V gene. The V and J ends lost 5 bases and 2 bases respectively, with 15 bases between them. The CDR3 spans 15 residues. CDR3 coding DNA: TGTGCCAGCAGCCCGACGAGACGGAATCAAGAGACCCAGTACTTC. Its translation is CASSPTRRNQETQYF.

The sample holds a few counts of this clone. J is TRBJ2-5 and V is TRBV18; 7 bases align to TRBD1. Germline lookup yields CDR1 KGHSH and CDR2 LQKENI. V lost 1 base and J lost 3; bases outside the gene matches: 8. This CDR3 contains 16 residues. CDR3 DNA sequence: TGTGCCAGCTCACCACGCCCAATCGACAGGGAAGAGACCCAGTACTTC. This gives the protein CASSPRPIDREETQYF.

This clone was detected only a few times. This chain connects TRBV5-1 to TRBJ2-5; 7 bases agree with TRBD1. The assigned J gene may be wrong: the sequence end matches TRBJ2-7 better. The germline V gene has CDR1 SGHRS and CDR2 YFSETQ. This CDR3 spans 13 amino acids. CDR3 nucleotide sequence: TGCGCCAGCAGCTTACAGGGGTCCTACGAGCAGTACTTC. Translating it yields CASSLQGSYEQYF.

Worth noting for this clone: The sample contains more than one DNA sequence encoding this CDR3. This chain links TRBV5-4 with TRBJ2-7, with 9 bases aligning to TRBD1. Trimming took 4 bases from V and 0 from J; bases not matched to a gene: 2. The CDR3 covers 14 residues. CDR1 and CDR2 from the germline V gene are SGHNT and YYREEE (reference sequence). The CDR3 nucleotides are TGTGCCAGCAGCCCGGACAGGGGCTCCTACGAGCAGTACTTC. Translation gives CASSPDRGSYEQYF. Together with reference TRBV5-4 and TRBJ2-7, the CDR3 gives the full variable domain: ETGVTQSPTHLIKTRGQQVTLRCSSQSGHNTVSWYQQALGQGPQFIFQYYREEENGRGNFPPRFSGLQFPNYSSELNVNALELDDSALYLCASSPDRGSYEQYFGPGTRLTVT.

The chain joins TRBV29-1 to TRBJ2-3; D may match TRBD1 or TRBD2 (5 bases each). Germline values: CDR1 SQVTM, CDR2 ANQGSEA. The CDR3 has 15 amino acids. Trimming removed 6 bases at V and 1 base at J, with 17 bases between. CDR3 in amino acids: CSVAHPGPRTDTQYF. The CDR3 DNA is TGCAGCGTGGCCCACCCGGGACCCCGCACAGATACGCAGTATTTT.

The chain joins TRBV19 to TRBJ1-5, with D hard to call. V lost 5 bases and J 3 bases, leaving 8 bases between the germline ends. The CDR3 runs 13 residues. Germline V CDR1 and CDR2: LNHDA, SQIVND (reference sequence). The CDR3, as DNA: TGTGCCAGTAGTTTTCTGGACAATCAGCCCCAGCATTTT. Its translation is CASSFLDNQPQHF.

With respect to this clone: Other DNA sequences in this sample translate to the same CDR3. The chain couples TRBV7-2 to TRBJ2-7; D might be TRBD1 (5 bases). This CDR3 is built from 13 residues. V was trimmed by 1 base and J by 1 base, leaving 5 bases between them. In germline, CDR1 is SGHTA, CDR2 FQGNSA. The CDR3 sequence is CASSLDRSYEQYF. In nucleotides, the CDR3 is TGTGCCAGCAGCTTAGACAGGTCCTACGAGCAGTACTTC.

This clone was observed a few times. V and J are TRBV12-5 and TRBJ1-5, with D possibly matching TRBD1 (5 bases). Germline loops: CDR1 LGHNT, CDR2 FRNRAP. V was clipped by 7 bases and J by 2 bases, with 12 bases between them. CDR3 length: 14 residues. The CDR3 DNA reads as TGTGCTAGTGCCGGGGGTTCGGGCAATCAGCCCCAGCATTTT. Its protein product is CASAGGSGNQPQHF.

Only a few counts were recorded for this clone. The CDR3 DNA follows: TGTGCCAGTAGTACCTGGGCCACAGATACGCAGTATTTT. This translates into CASSTWATDTQYF. This rearrangement joins TRBV19 to TRBJ2-3; unclear D gene. CDR1 and CDR2 from the germline V gene are LNHDA and SQIVND (reference sequence). This CDR3 comprises 13 residues. V was cut by 4 bases and J by 2 bases, with 7 bases left in between.

This sequence joins TRBV7-9 and TRBJ2-7; D remains ambiguous. Trimming stripped 5 bases from V and 5 bases from J, with 10 bases between. Germline-derived CDR1 and CDR2 are SEHNR and FQNEAQ (reference sequence). This CDR3 spans 12 amino acids. This CDR3 is CASSRSENEQYF. CDR3 nucleotides: TGTGCCAGCAGCAGGTCCGAGAACGAGCAGTACTTC.

This chain links TRBV4-3 with TRBJ2-1; 10 nucleotides match TRBD2. The CDR3 covers 13 residues. Germline assignment: CDR1 LGHNA and CDR2 YSLEER. J lost 6 bases, V lost 10 bases, and 6 bases had no gene match. The CDR3 DNA reads as TGCGCCACCCGACTAGCGGGCGGCAATGAGCAGTTCTTC. Encoded protein: CATRLAGGNEQFF.